This T cell receptor (beta chain) was retrieved from a study of cytomegalovirus exposure and HLA in healthy donors. As regards this clone: Its specificity is not known.

Assay: immunoSEQ multiplex PCR; the TCRdb copy retains only in-frame clones and omits some. The sample holds more than 95,000 clones, approximately 90% seen once. V gave up 8 bases and J gave up 4 bases, with 14 bases separating them. CDR1 is MDHEN and CDR2 is SYDVKM in the germline V gene. The CDR3 loop spans 14 amino acids. General study findings and limits: Reportedly, cytomegalovirus status was diagnosed with high sensitivity and specificity. Listed as cytomegalovirus-associated were roughly 180 TCR beta chains.

This receptor was obtained from a woman between 18 and 30 years old in good health and CMV-seropositive. The sample comprised PBMCs. The V and J genes are TRBV28 and TRBJ1-4; maybe TRBD1 (6 bases). CDR3 in amino acids: CASGDRSNNEKLFF. DNA of the CDR3: TGTGCCAGCGGCGACAGGTCAAATAATGAAAAACTGTTTTTT.